Each of the 10 T cell receptor beta chains below was sequenced from the same sample in a study of CD8+ T cells in alopecia areata (dated by TCRdb to the late 2010s). Library construction relied on the immunoSEQ multiplex PCR assay. For TCR sequencing, RNA was extracted from every sample and reverse transcribed into cDNA to serve as template. The clones in this table, taken by TCRdb from immuneACCESS, are in-frame only. Not every clone is retained; where verified, under half of the shortfall comes from an unresolved V gene, and the cause of the rest is unknown. Across this sample there are over 150,000 clones, with approximately 60% seen only once. The ten largest make up 4% to 6% of the sample. The specimen sequenced was CD8+ T cells sorted from blood. These receptors came from a human donor in good health.

The chain joins TRBV11-3 to TRBJ2-3; 7 bases fit TRBD2. Germline lookup yields CDR1 SGHNT and CDR2 YENEEA. After removal of 3 bases from V and 1 base from J, the junction contained 4 bases not matched to a gene. The CDR3 spans 15 residues. In DNA form, the CDR3 reads TGTGCCAGCAGCTTTAACCGGGGGGGCACAGATACGCAGTATTTT. This gives the protein CASSFNRGGTDTQYF.

The chain employs TRBV11-2 and TRBJ2-7; D is unresolved. Trimming pared 4 bases from V and 2 bases from J, leaving 9 bases between. CDR1 is SGHAT and CDR2 is FQNNGV in the germline V gene. The CDR3 covers 13 residues. In DNA form, the CDR3 reads TGTGCCAGCAGCTCTTCCCTAGCCTACGAGCAGTACTTC. This codes for CASSSSLAYEQYF. Together with reference TRBV11-2 and TRBJ2-7, the CDR3 gives the full variable domain: EAGVAQSPRYKIIEKRQSVAFWCNPISGHATLYWYQQILGQGPKLLIQFQNNGVVDDSQLPKDRFSAERLKGVDSTLKIQPAKLEDSAVYLCASSSSLAYEQYFGPGTRLTVT.

The CDR3 DNA reads as TGTGCCAGCAGCGTAGATCGGGGGAGCTACACCTTC. Amino acid sequence: CASSVDRGSYTF. The V call is TRBV9, the J call TRBJ1-2, with D perhaps TRBD1 (5 bases). The CDR3 is 12 residues long. The V gene's germline CDR1 is SGDLS and CDR2 YYNGEE. The germline V and J ends were trimmed by 0 bases and 9 bases, with 9 bases remaining between them.

The chain recombines TRBV30 with TRBJ1-1; D possibly corresponds to TRBD1 (5 bases). The germline gives CDR1 GTSNPN, CDR2 SVGIG (reference sequence). The CDR3 consists of 12 residues. The V and J ends lost 3 bases and 2 bases respectively, with 7 bases between them. The CDR3 nucleotides read TGTGCCTGGAGAAGGGGTAACACTGAAGCTTTCTTT. It yields the protein CAWRRGNTEAFF.

The gene calls are TRBV7-9 and TRBJ2-3; D call uncertain. The CDR3 runs 13 residues. Germline V gives CDR1 SEHNR, CDR2 FQNEAQ (reference sequence). The V end lost 5 bases, the J end lost 2 bases, and 8 bases lay between the germline ends. CDR3 sequence reads: CASSPADTDTQYF. In DNA, the CDR3 is TGTGCCAGCAGCCCCGCAGACACAGATACGCAGTATTTT.

V and J are TRBV7-9 and TRBJ1-1, with D perhaps matching TRBD1 (6 bases). This CDR3 has 14 amino acids. Germline CDR1 SEHNR, CDR2 FQNEAQ (reference sequence). The V gene lost 3 bases and the J gene lost 4 bases, with 12 bases spanning the gap. The CDR3 nucleotides read TGTGCCAGCAGCTTCATGGGGGCGGGCACTGAAGCTTTCTTT. Amino acids: CASSFMGAGTEAFF.

The rearrangement joins TRBV6-6 to TRBJ1-6; 8 nucleotides match TRBD1. Trimming cost V 6 bases and J 0 bases; bases outside gene matches: 4. The CDR3 runs 16 residues. Germline CDR1 reads MNHNY; CDR2 reads SVGAGI (reference sequence). CDR3 nucleotide sequence: TGTGCCAGCAGGGGACAGGCGAGCTCCTATAATTCACCCCTCCACTTT. Translation gives CASRGQASSYNSPLHF.

This chain joins TRBV6-5 and TRBJ2-3; D gene unclear. V was cut by 2 bases and J by 1 base, with 10 bases left in between. CDR3 length equals 15 residues. Germline V lookup: CDR1 MNHEY, CDR2 SVGAGI. The CDR3 DNA is TGTGCCAGCAGTTACCACGACGGGCGCACAGATACGCAGTATTTT. Translating gives CASSYHDGRTDTQYF.

The rearrangement uses TRBV10-3 and TRBJ2-1, with TRBD2 as a possible D gene (6 bases). Looked up from germline, CDR1 is ENHRY and CDR2 is SYGVKD. This CDR3 region has 13 residues. Trimming stripped 8 bases from V and 2 bases from J, with 10 bases between. The CDR3 region is CAIAAGTYNEQFF. For the CDR3, the DNA is TGTGCCATCGCCGCGGGGACCTACAATGAGCAGTTCTTC.

About this clone itself: Other DNA sequences of this sample code for an identical CDR3. The gene calls are TRBV2 and TRBJ1-5; no clear D. Germline V gives CDR1 SNHLY, CDR2 FYNNEI. Trimming took off 1 base at V and 4 bases at J, with 5 bases between the two ends. The CDR3 consists of 13 residues. The CDR3 DNA reads as TGTGCCAGCAGTGAAGGTGGGAATCAGCCCCAGCATTTT. It is translated as CASSEGGNQPQHF.